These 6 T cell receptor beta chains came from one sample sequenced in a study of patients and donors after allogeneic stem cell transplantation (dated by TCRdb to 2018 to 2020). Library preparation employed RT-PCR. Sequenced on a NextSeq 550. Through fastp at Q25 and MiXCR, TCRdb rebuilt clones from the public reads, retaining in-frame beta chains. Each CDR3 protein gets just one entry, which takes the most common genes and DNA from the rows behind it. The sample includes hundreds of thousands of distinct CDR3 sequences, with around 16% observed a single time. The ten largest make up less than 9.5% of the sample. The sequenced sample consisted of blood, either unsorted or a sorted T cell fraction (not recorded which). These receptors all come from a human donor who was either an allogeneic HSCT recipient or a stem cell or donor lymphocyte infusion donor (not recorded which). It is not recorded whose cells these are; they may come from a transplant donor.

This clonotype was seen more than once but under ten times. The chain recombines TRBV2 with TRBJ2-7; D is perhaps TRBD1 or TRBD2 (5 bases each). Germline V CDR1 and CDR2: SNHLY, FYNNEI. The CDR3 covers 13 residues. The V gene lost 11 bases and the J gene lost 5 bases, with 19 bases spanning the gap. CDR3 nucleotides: TGTGCCGGCGTGAGAGGAAAGGGACACGAGCAGTACTTC. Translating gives CAGVRGKGHEQYF. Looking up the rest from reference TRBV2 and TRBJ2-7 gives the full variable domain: EPEVTQTPSHQVTQMGQEVILRCVPISNHLYFYWYRQILGQKVEFLVSFYNNEISEKSEIFDDQFSVERPDGSNFTLKIRSTKLEDSAMYFCAGVRGKGHEQYFGPGTRLTVT.

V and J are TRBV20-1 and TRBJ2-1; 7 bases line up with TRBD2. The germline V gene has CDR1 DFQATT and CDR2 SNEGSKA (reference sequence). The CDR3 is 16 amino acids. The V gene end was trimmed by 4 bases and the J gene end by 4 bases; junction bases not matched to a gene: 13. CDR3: CSATPFLKREYNEQFF. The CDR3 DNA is TGCAGTGCTACGCCCTTCTTGAAGCGGGAATACAATGAGCAGTTCTTC.

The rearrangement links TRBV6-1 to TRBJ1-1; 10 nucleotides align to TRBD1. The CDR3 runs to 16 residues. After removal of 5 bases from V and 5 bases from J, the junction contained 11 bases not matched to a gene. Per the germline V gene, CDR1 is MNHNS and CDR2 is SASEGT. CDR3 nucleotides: TGTGCCAGCAGTACCGGGACAGGGGAGATTAGTACTGAAGCTTTCTTT. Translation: CASSTGTGEISTEAFF.

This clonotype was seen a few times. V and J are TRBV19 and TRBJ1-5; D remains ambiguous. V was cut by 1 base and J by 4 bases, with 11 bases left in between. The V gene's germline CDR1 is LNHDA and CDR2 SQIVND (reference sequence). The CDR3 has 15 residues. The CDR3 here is CASSIGARENQPQHF. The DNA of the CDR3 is TGTGCCAGTAGTATAGGGGCCCGTGAGAATCAGCCCCAGCATTTT. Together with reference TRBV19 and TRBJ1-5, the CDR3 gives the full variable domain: DGGITQSPKYLFRKEGQNVTLSCEQNLNHDAMYWYRQDPGQGLRLIYYSQIVNDFQKGDIAEGYSVSREKKESFPLTVTSAQKNPTAFYLCASSIGARENQPQHFGDGTRLSIL.

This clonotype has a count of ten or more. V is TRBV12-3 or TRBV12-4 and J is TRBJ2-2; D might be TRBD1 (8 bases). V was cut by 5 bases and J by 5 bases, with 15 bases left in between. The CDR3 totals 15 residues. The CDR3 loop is CASSPQGGWTGELFF. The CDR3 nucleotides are TGTGCCAGCAGTCCACAGGGGGGGTGGACCGGGGAGCTGTTTTTT.

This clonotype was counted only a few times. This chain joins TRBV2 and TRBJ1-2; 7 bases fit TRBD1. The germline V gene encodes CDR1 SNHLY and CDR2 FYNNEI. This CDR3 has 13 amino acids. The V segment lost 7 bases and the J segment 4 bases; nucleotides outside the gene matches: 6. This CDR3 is CASTGTELYGYTF. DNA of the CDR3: TGTGCCAGCACGGGGACAGAGCTCTATGGCTACACCTTC.